This T cell receptor beta chain originates from a study of T cell responses to AZD1222 COVID-19 vaccine. General observations from the study: Of spike-specific TCRs, nearly half reportedly target regions left unmutated in variants. Donors skewed white British and female; clonal diversity was possibly underestimated. Seropositive AZD1222 recipients at baseline numbered only 6 or 7. Rises in breadth and depth of Spike-specific TCRs came after two AZD1222 doses.

Details on this clone: As yet, its antigen is unknown.

Per germline, CDR1 LNHDA and CDR2 SQIVND (reference sequence). The CDR3 is made up of 15 amino acids. V lost 7 bases to trimming and J lost 4 bases; unmatched junction nucleotides: 7. Using immunoSEQ multiplex PCR, the repertoire was profiled, and TCRdb retains in-frame clones only, with some absent. The table shows over 100,000 clones, with about 90% occurring only once. The clonotype was recovered from an adult in good health. The source was peripheral blood, collected on day 0 of AZD1222 vaccination. This chain uses TRBV19 with TRBJ1-5, with 10 nucleotides matching TRBD1. The CDR3 nucleotides are TGTGCCAGTAATCCGGGACAGGGGCCTAATCAGCCCCAGCATTTT. Translating it yields CASNPGQGPNQPQHF.